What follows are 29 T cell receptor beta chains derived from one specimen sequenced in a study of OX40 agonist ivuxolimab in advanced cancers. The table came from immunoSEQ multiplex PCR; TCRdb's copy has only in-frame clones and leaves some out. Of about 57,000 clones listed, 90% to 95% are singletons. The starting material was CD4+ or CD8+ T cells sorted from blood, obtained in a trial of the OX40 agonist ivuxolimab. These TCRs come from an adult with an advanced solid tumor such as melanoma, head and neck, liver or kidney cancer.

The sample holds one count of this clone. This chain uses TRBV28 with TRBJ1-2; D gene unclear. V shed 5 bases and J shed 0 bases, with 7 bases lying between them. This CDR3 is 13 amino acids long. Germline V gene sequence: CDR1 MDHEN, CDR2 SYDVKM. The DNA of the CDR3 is TGTGCCAGCAGTCGGGCCTCTAACTATGGCTACACCTTC. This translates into CASSRASNYGYTF.

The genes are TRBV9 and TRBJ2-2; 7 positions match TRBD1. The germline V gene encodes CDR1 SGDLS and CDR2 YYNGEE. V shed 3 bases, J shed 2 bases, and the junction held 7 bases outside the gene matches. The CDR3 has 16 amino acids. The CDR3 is CASSGKGQDNTGELFF. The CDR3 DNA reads TGTGCCAGCAGCGGCAAAGGACAGGACAACACCGGGGAGCTGTTTTTT.

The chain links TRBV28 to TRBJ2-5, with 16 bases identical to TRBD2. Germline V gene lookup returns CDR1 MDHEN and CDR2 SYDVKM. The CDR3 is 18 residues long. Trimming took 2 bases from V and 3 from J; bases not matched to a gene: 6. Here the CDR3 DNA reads TGTGCCAGCAGTTTAGGGGGACTAGCGGGAGGGGGCAAAGAGACCCAGTACTTC. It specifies CASSLGGLAGGGKETQYF.

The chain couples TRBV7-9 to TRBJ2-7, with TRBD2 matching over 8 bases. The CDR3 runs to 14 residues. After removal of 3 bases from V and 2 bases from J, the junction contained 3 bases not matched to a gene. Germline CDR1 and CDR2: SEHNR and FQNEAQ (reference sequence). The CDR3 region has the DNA TGTGCCAGCAGCTTTAGCGGGAAAGCCTACGAGCAGTACTTC. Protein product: CASSFSGKAYEQYF. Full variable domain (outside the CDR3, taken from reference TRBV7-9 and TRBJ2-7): DTGVSQNPRHKITKRGQNVTFRCDPISEHNRLYWYRQTLGQGPEFLTYFQNEAQLEKSRLLSDRFSAERPKGSFSTLEIQRTEQGDSAMYLCASSFSGKAYEQYFGPGTRLTVT.

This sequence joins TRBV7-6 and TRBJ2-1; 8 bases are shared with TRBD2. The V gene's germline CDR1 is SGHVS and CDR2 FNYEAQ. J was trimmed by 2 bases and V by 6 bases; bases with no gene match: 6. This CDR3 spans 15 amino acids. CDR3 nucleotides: TGTGCCAGCAGACCGACGGGACTAGCCTACAATGAGCAGTTCTTC. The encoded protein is CASRPTGLAYNEQFF.

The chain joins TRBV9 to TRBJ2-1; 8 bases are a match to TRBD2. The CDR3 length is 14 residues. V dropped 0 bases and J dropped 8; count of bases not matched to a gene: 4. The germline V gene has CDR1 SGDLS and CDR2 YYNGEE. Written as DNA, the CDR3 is TGTGCCAGCAGCGTAGGAGGACTAGCTGATGAGCAGTTCTTC. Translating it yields CASSVGGLADEQFF.

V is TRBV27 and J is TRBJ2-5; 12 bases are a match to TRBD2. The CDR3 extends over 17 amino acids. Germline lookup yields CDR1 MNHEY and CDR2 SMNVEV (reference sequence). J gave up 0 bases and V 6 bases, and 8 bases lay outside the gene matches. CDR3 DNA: TGTGCCAGCAGCGAAAACACTAGCGGGAGGAACCAAGAGACCCAGTACTTC. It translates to CASSENTSGRNQETQYF.

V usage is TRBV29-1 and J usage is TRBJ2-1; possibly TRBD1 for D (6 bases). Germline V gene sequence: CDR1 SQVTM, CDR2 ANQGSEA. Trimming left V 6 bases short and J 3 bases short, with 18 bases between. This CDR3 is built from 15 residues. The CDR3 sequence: CSVPRPGVVYNEQFF. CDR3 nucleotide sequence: TGCAGCGTCCCCCGGCCAGGGGTAGTCTACAATGAGCAGTTCTTC.

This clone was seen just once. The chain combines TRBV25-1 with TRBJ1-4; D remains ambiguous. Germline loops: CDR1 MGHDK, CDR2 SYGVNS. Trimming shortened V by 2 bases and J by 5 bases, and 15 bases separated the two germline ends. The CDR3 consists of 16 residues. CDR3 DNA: TGTGCCAGCAGTGAAATCGCCAGGACGACGAATGAAAAACTGTTTTTT. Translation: CASSEIARTTNEKLFF.

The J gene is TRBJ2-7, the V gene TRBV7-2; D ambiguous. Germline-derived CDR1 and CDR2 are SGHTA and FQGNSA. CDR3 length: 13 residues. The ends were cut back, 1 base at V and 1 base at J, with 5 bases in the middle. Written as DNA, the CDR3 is TGTGCCAGCAGCTTAGATCTTTCCTACGAGCAGTACTTC. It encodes CASSLDLSYEQYF.

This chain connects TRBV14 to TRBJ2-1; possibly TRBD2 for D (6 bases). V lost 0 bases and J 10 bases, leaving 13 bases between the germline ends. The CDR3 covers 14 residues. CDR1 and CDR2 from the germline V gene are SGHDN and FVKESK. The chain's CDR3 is CASSQDSGLWEQFF. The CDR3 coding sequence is TGTGCCAGCAGCCAAGATAGCGGCTTATGGGAGCAGTTCTTC.

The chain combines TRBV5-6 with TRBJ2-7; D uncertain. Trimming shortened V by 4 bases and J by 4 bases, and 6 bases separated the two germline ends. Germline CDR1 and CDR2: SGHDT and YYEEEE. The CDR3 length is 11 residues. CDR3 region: CASSANYEQYF. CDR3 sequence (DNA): TGTGCCAGCAGCGCCAATTACGAGCAGTACTTC.

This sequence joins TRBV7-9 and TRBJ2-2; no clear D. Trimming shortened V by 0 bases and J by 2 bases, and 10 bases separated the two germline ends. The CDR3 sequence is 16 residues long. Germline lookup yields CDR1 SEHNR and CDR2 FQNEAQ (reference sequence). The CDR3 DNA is TGTGCCAGCAGCTTAGCGGCGACAAGAAACACCGGGGAGCTGTTTTTT. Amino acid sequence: CASSLAATRNTGELFF. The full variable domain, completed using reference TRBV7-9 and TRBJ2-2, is DTGVSQNPRHKITKRGQNVTFRCDPISEHNRLYWYRQTLGQGPEFLTYFQNEAQLEKSRLLSDRFSAERPKGSFSTLEIQRTEQGDSAMYLCASSLAATRNTGELFFGEGSRLTVL.

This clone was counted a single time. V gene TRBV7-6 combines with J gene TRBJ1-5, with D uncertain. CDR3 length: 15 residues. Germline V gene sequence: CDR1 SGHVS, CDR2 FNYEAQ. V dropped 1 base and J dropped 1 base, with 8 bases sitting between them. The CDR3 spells CASSLGPGSNQPQHF. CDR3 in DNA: TGTGCCAGCAGCTTAGGACCCGGCAGCAATCAGCCCCAGCATTTT.

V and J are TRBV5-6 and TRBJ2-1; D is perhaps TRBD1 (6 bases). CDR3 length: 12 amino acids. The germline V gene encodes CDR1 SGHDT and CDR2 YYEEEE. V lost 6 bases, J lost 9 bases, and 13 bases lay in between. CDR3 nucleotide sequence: TGTGCCAGCACTTTCTCAGGGGCTGAGCAGTTCTTC. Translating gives CASTFSGAEQFF.

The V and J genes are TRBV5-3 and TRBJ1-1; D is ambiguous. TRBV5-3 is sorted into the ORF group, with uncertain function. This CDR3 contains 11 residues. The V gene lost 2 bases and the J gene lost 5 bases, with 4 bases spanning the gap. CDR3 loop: CARSLTTEAFF. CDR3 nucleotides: TGTGCCAGAAGCTTAACGACTGAAGCTTTCTTT.

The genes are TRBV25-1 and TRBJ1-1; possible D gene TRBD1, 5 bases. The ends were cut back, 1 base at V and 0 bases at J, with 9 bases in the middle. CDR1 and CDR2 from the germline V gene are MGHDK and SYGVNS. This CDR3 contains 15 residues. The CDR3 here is CASSESGAMNTEAFF. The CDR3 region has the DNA TGTGCCAGCAGTGAATCCGGGGCGATGAACACTGAAGCTTTCTTT.

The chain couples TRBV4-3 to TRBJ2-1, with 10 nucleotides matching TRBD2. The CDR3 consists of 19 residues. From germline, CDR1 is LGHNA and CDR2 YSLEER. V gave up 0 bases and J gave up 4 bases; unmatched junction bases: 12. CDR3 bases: TGCGCCAGCAGCCAAGACAGAGCGGGAGGGCCAGAATTATACAATGAGCAGTTCTTC. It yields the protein CASSQDRAGGPELYNEQFF.

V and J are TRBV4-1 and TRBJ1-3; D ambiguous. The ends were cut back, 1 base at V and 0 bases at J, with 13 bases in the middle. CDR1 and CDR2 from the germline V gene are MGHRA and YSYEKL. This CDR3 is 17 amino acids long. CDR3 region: CASSQGQALISGNTIYF. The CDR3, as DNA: TGCGCCAGCAGCCAAGGGCAAGCCCTTATCTCTGGAAACACCATATATTTT.

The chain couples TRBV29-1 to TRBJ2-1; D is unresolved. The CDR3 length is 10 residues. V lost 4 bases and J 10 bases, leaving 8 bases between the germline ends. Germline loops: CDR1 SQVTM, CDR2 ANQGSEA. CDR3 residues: CSVVGFEQFF. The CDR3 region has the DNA TGCAGCGTTGTGGGATTCGAGCAGTTCTTC.

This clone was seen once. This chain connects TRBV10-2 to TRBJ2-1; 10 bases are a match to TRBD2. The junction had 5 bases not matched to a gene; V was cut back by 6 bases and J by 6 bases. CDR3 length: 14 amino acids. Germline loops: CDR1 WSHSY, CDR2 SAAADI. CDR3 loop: CASRPGLARNEQFF. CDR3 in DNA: TGCGCCAGCAGACCGGGACTAGCGCGCAATGAGCAGTTCTTC.

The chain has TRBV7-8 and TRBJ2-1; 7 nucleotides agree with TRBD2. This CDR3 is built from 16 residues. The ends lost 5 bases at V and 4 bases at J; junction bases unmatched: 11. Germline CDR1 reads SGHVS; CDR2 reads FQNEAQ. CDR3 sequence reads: CASSPFGGRAYNEQFF. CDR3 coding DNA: TGTGCCAGCAGCCCCTTCGGGGGGAGGGCTTACAATGAGCAGTTCTTC. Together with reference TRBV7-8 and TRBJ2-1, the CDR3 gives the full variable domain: GAGVSQSPRYKVAKRGQDVALRCDPISGHVSLFWYQQALGQGPEFLTYFQNEAQLDKSGLPSDRFFAERPEGSVSTLKIQRTQQEDSAVYLCASSPFGGRAYNEQFFGPGTRLTVL.

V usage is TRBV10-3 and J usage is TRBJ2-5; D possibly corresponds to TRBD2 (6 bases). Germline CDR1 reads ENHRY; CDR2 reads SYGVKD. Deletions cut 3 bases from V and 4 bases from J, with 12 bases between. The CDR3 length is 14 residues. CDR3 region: CAISESRGTETQYF. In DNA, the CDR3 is TGTGCCATCAGTGAATCTCGGGGGACAGAGACCCAGTACTTC.

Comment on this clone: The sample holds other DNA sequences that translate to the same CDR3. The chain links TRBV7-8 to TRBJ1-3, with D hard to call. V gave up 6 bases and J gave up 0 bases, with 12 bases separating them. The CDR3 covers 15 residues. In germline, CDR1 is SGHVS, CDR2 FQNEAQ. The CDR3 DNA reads TGTGCCAGCAGTCTAGGCCGTAGCTCTGGAAACACCATATATTTT. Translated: CASSLGRSSGNTIYF.

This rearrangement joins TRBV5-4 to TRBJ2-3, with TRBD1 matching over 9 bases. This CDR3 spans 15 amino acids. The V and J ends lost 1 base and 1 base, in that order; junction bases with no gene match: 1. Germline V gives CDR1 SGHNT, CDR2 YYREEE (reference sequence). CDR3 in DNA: TGTGCCAGCAGCTTGAGACAGGGGGGCACAGATACGCAGTATTTT. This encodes CASSLRQGGTDTQYF.

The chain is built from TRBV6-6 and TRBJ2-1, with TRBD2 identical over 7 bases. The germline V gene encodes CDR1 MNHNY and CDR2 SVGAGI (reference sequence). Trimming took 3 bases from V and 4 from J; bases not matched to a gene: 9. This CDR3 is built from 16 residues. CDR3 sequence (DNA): TGTGCCAGCAGTTATTGGGCGGGAGCGGAATACAATGAGCAGTTCTTC. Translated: CASSYWAGAEYNEQFF.

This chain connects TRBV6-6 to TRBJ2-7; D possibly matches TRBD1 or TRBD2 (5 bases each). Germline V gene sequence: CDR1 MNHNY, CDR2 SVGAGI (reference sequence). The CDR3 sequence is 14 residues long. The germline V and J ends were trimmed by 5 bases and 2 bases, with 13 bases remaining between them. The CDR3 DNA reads TGTGCCAGCAGTGCCACACTAGGGGCCTACGAGCAGTACTTC. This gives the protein CASSATLGAYEQYF.

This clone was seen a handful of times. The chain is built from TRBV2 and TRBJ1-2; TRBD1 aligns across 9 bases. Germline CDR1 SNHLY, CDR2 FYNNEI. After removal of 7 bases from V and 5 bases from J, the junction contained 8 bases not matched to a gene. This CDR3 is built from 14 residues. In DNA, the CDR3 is TGTGCCAGCATGCCCACAGGGGGCGGGTATGGCTACACCTTC. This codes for CASMPTGGGYGYTF.

Here the CDR3 reads CASSTSGRTYEQYF. The CDR3 DNA sequence: TGTGCCAGCAGCACGAGCGGGAGGACCTACGAGCAGTACTTC. This chain connects TRBV7-9 to TRBJ2-7, with TRBD2 matching 9 bases. The junction had 4 bases not matched to a gene; V was cut back by 5 bases and J by 2 bases. The CDR3 loop spans 14 amino acids. Germline CDR1 is SEHNR and CDR2 is FQNEAQ (reference sequence). Full variable domain (remainder filled in from reference TRBV7-9 and TRBJ2-7): DTGVSQNPRHKITKRGQNVTFRCDPISEHNRLYWYRQTLGQGPEFLTYFQNEAQLEKSRLLSDRFSAERPKGSFSTLEIQRTEQGDSAMYLCASSTSGRTYEQYFGPGTRLTVT.